The 3 T cell receptor beta chains given below trace back to one sample, sequenced in a study of T cells in Graves' hyperthyroidism and ophthalmopathy. Amplification yielded TCR beta CDR3 regions, with RNA transcripts as the source. HTBI primers were the set used in a first-round RT-PCR of the TCR CDR3. In TCRdb, the multiplex PCR reads were re-called with MiXCR into one record per CDR3 protein. Of roughly 160,000 distinct CDR3 sequences in the sample, about 9.4% were seen once. Material: blood. These receptors were collected from a woman aged 18-29 years with Graves' hyperthyroidism that later progressed to Graves' ophthalmopathy.

This clonotype was counted a few times. The chain joins TRBV18 to TRBJ1-4; D unresolved. Trimming pared 2 bases from V and 6 bases from J, leaving 13 bases between. The CDR3 is made up of 15 amino acids. Germline-derived CDR1 and CDR2 are KGHSH and LQKENI. The chain's CDR3 is CASSPIQTRDEKLFF. The CDR3 nucleotides read TGTGCCAGCTCACCAATACAAACTAGGGATGAAAAACTGTTTTTT.

There are many counts of this clonotype. CDR3 loop: CASSPPTRLEQYF. In DNA, the CDR3 is TGTGCCAGCTCACCACCGACGAGATTGGAGCAGTACTTC. The gene calls are TRBV18 and TRBJ2-7, with no clear D. The CDR3 extends over 13 amino acids. The germline gives CDR1 KGHSH, CDR2 LQKENI. V shed 0 bases and J shed 7 bases, with 10 bases lying between them.

In this sample, this clonotype turned up a few times. V and J are TRBV6-4 and TRBJ2-3; 11 bases map to TRBD2. Germline CDR1 is MRHNA and CDR2 is SNTAGT. J was trimmed by 4 bases and V by 0 bases; bases with no gene match: 3. CDR3 length: 16 amino acids. Written as DNA, the CDR3 is TGTGCCAGCAGTGACTCGACTAGCGGGAATCCAGATACGCAGTATTTT. Its translation is CASSDSTSGNPDTQYF.